Listed below are T cell receptor beta chains from one sample, sequenced in a study of beta chain features in type 1 diabetes. Data came from immunoSEQ multiplex PCR; TCRdb stores just in-frame clones and leaves some out. The table includes 10,000 to 15,000 clones, about half detected once. The material sequenced was stem cell memory CD4+ T cells from blood. All receptors derive from a man in his late teens or twenties in good health. CDR3s include the opening cysteine and the closing phenylalanine or tryptophan. A D gene is named only where the DNA matches it firmly. Size values are once, few and many counts, or a class for expanded clones, and some rows have none.

TRBJ2-7 | . | once | TRBV6-5 | CATGPGHGYSYEQYF | TGTGCCACCGGACCGGGACACGGATACTCCTACGAGCAGTACTTC
TRBJ1-5 | . | few | TRBV7-9 | CASSSTATRQPQHF | TGTGCCAGCAGCTCGACAGCGACGCGTCAGCCCCAGCATTTT
TRBJ2-7 | TRBD1 | few | TRBV7-2 | CASSLGQGAYEQYF | TGTGCCAGCAGCCTAGGACAGGGAGCCTACGAGCAGTACTTC
TRBJ2-5 | . | . | TRBV18 | CASSPIQAETQYF | TGTGCCAGCTCACCCATACAGGCAGAGACCCAGTACTTC
TRBJ1-4 | . | once | TRBV30 | CAWIQTAGARGTNEKLFF | TGTGCCTGGATCCAAACGGCAGGGGCGCGAGGGACTAATGAAAAACTGTTTTTT
TRBJ2-2 | . | few | TRBV27 | CASSLGARTGELFF | TGTGCCAGCAGTTTGGGGGCGAGGACCGGGGAGCTGTTTTTT
TRBJ2-1 | TRBD2 | . | TRBV4-3 | CASSHVLAGRDNEQFF | TGCGCCAGCAGCCACGTACTAGCGGGGAGGGACAATGAGCAGTTCTTC
TRBJ2-4 | . | . | TRBV4-1 | CASSETRLVINIQYF | TGTGCCAGCAGCGAAACACGACTAGTTATAAACATTCAGTACTTC
TRBJ2-5 | . | . | TRBV5-1 | CASSSHQETQYF | TGCGCCAGCAGCTCTCACCAAGAGACCCAGTACTTC
TRBJ2-1 | . | few | TRBV7-9 | CASSSITNEQFF | TGTGCCAGCAGCTCGATAACTAATGAGCAGTTCTTC
TRBJ1-2 | . | . | TRBV2 | CASRQGSNYGYTF | TGTGCCAGCAGACAGGGTTCTAACTATGGCTACACCTTC
TRBJ1-2 | . | . | TRBV11-2 | CASSLAGDGTF | TGTGCCAGCAGCTTGGCAGGGGACGGGACCTTC
TRBJ1-4 | . | . | TRBV27 | CASSLSLTGTNEKLFF | TGTGCCAGCAGTTTATCTCTGACGGGGACTAATGAAAAACTGTTTTTT
TRBJ2-7 | . | . | TRBV7-2 | CAGGGDAYEQYF | TGTGCCGGCGGCGGGGACGCCTACGAGCAGTACTTC
TRBJ2-4 | TRBD1 | . | TRBV7-2 | CASSLAPGQGIKNIQYF | TGTGCCAGCAGCTTAGCCCCGGGACAGGGGATCAAAAACATTCAGTACTTC
TRBJ2-5 | TRBD2 | . | TRBV10-3 | CAISGGAVTNQETQYF | TGTGCCATCAGCGGGGGGGCAGTGACAAACCAAGAGACCCAGTACTTC
TRBJ2-3 | . | . | TRBV2 | CASSGQGTDTQYF | TGTGCGAGCAGTGGGCAGGGCACAGATACGCAGTATTTT
TRBJ1-2 | TRBD1 | . | TRBV10-3 | CAIRRGQGAGGQYGYTF | TGTGCCATCAGGAGGGGACAGGGGGCCGGGGGTCAATATGGCTACACCTTC
TRBJ2-5 | . | . | TRBV4-3 | CASSQSGWETQYF | TGCGCCAGCAGCCAATCAGGGTGGGAGACCCAGTACTTC
TRBJ2-7 | . | . | TRBV5-4 | CASSLEASYEQYF | TGTGCCAGCAGCTTGGAAGCTAGCTACGAGCAGTACTTC
TRBJ2-1 | . | . | TRBV30 | CAWNTGEASNEQFF | TGTGCCTGGAACACAGGCGAAGCTAGCAATGAGCAGTTCTTC
TRBJ2-1 | . | . | TRBV7-9 | CASSPGRGSYNEQFF | TGTGCCAGCAGCCCCGGACGGGGGTCCTACAATGAGCAGTTCTTC
TRBJ1-2 | TRBD1 | . | TRBV7-2 | CASSLATGAGGYTF | TGTGCCAGCAGCTTAGCTACAGGGGCCGGCGGCTACACCTTC
TRBJ2-1 | TRBD2 | few | TRBV5-1 | CASSLTLAGDNEQFF | TGCGCCAGCAGCTTGACGCTAGCGGGGGACAATGAGCAGTTCTTC
TRBJ2-5 | . | . | TRBV18 | CASSSDRQETQYF | TGTGCCAGCTCATCGGACAGACAAGAGACCCAGTACTTC
TRBJ1-2 | . | once | TRBV30 | CAWSVLAGDYGYTF | TGTGCCTGGAGTGTACTGGCAGGGGACTATGGCTACACCTTC
TRBJ1-2 | . | few | TRBV18 | CASSPPAGDGYTF | TGTGCCAGCTCACCACCGGCAGGGGATGGCTACACCTTC
TRBJ1-4 | . | . | TRBV6-5 | CASSYSGQWGEKLFF | TGTGCCAGCAGTTACTCGGGGCAGTGGGGTGAAAAACTGTTTTTT
TRBJ1-1 | TRBD1 | . | TRBV27 | CASRGTGGTEAFF | TGTGCCAGCAGAGGGACAGGTGGGACTGAAGCTTTCTTT
TRBJ1-6 | . | few | TRBV18 | CASSYTRGDNSPLHF | TGTGCCAGCTCTTATACCAGGGGTGATAATTCACCCCTCCACTTT
TRBJ1-1 | . | . | TRBV27 | CASSLRGGKMNTEAFF | TGTGCCAGCAGTTTGCGGGGGGGGAAGATGAACACTGAAGCTTTCTTT
TRBJ1-5 | . | . | TRBV7-6 | CASSQHDSNQPQHF | TGTGCCAGCAGCCAACACGATAGCAATCAGCCCCAGCATTTT
TRBJ2-1 | . | . | TRBV30 | CAWRQGWVNEQFF | TGTGCCTGGAGACAGGGCTGGGTGAATGAGCAGTTCTTC